This TCR beta chain is from a study of T cells after yellow fever vaccination. About the research overall: Fractions of limited cellularity were prepared by means of SMART-Seq v4 Ultra Low Input. Study-wide results and limits: Across the CD4 and CD8 compartments, a small share of clonotypes was present in both. Reappearance after the booster was seen for most primary-vaccination clones, at 95% to 96% CD4 and around 90% CD8.

They built TCR cDNA with 5'RACE template switching, a step that put in a universal primer site and UMIs. TCRdb re-analysed the 5' RACE reads in MiXCR, keeping a single row per CDR3 protein. In the table there are 300,000 to 350,000 distinct CDR3 sequences, around a tenth of which are singletons. As to this clonotype: The antigen remains undetermined.

Germline assignment: CDR1 SGHTA and CDR2 FQGTGA. The V end was cut by 3 bases, the J end by 6 bases, with 10 bases between. There are 13 residues in the CDR3. This TCR was sampled from a young man who received the YFV17D yellow fever vaccine. Material: CD4+ T cells sorted from PBMCs, obtained 45 days after the yellow fever booster vaccination. J is TRBJ2-3 and V is TRBV7-3; perhaps D is TRBD1 or TRBD2 (5 bases each). The DNA for the CDR3 is TGTGCCAGCAGCTTCGAGGGGATGGATACGCAGTATTTT. It codes for CASSFEGMDTQYF.